One and the same sample provided the 7 T cell receptor beta chains below, sequenced in a study of cytotoxic CD8 clonotypes in ibrutinib-treated CLL. Method: immunoSEQ multiplex PCR; TCRdb's copy keeps in-frame clones and lacks some. In the table there are under 200,000 clones, roughly four fifths of which are singletons. Sequencing used PBMCs, obtained after 12 months of ibrutinib treatment. Receptors were obtained from a human donor with chronic lymphocytic leukemia.

The CDR3 coding sequence is TGTGCCAGCTCACCTAGCAGGGCAAATGAAAAACTGTTTTTT. It is translated as CASSPSRANEKLFF. J is TRBJ1-4 and V is TRBV18; D possibly corresponds to TRBD1 (5 bases). CDR1 is KGHSH and CDR2 is LQKENI in the germline V gene. Trimming took 3 bases from V and 5 from J, leaving 10 bases between them. The CDR3 loop spans 14 amino acids.

The chain combines TRBV6-5 with TRBJ1-2; no clear D. Trimming removed 3 bases from V and 1 base from J, with 12 bases in between. The CDR3 runs to 15 residues. Germline-derived CDR1 and CDR2 are MNHEY and SVGAGI. The CDR3 loop is CASSYSSAGNYGYTF. In DNA, the CDR3 is TGTGCCAGCAGTTATTCCTCGGCGGGTAACTATGGCTACACCTTC.

The rearrangement links TRBV6-6 to TRBJ2-2; no reliable D call. The CDR3 covers 12 residues. Per the germline V gene, CDR1 is MNHNY and CDR2 is SVGAGI (reference sequence). The V and J ends lost 6 bases and 3 bases respectively, with 5 bases between them. The CDR3 nucleotides are TGTGCCAGCAGGCCGGACACCGGGGAGCTGTTTTTT. This encodes CASRPDTGELFF.

The chain recombines TRBV5-3 with TRBJ2-1; 9 positions match TRBD2. TRBV5-3 is identified as an open reading frame with a role that is uncertain. The J segment lost 7 bases and the V segment lost 0 bases, leaving 11 bases of the junction unmatched. This CDR3 spans 17 amino acids. DNA of the CDR3: TGTGCCAGAAGCTTGGGGTCCCCAGCGGGAGGAGAAAATGAGCAGTTCTTC. Protein product: CARSLGSPAGGENEQFF.

The chain carries TRBV2 and TRBJ2-5, with D possibly matching TRBD2 (7 bases). Germline lookup yields CDR1 SNHLY and CDR2 FYNNEI. The CDR3 length is 13 residues. Trimming removed 3 bases from V and 6 bases from J, with 11 bases in between. The CDR3 region has the DNA TGTGCCAGCAGTGATTGGGGGGGGCAGACCCAGTACTTC. Translated: CASSDWGGQTQYF.

Only one count was recorded for this clone. The chain carries TRBV18 and TRBJ1-3; the D is unclear. CDR1 is KGHSH and CDR2 is LQKENI in the germline V gene. The CDR3 sequence is 16 residues long. Between the trimmed V and J ends, which lost 0 bases and 0 bases, there was a span of 9 bases. DNA for the CDR3: TGTGCCAGCTCACCACCGCTACCCGACTCTGGAAACACCATATATTTT. Amino acids: CASSPPLPDSGNTIYF.

The V call is TRBV11-2, the J call TRBJ2-3, with D possibly being TRBD2 (5 bases). V was clipped by 4 bases and J by 5 bases, with 10 bases between them. CDR3 size: 13 residues. Germline CDR1 reads SGHAT; CDR2 reads FQNNGV. CDR3 loop: CASSSLRGDTQYF. In DNA form, the CDR3 reads TGTGCCAGCAGCTCCTTACGGGGAGATACGCAGTATTTT.